The rows below give T cell receptor beta chains drawn from one sample of a study of shared clonotypes between healthy human individuals. Produced via immunoSEQ multiplex PCR; TCRdb's table is partial and in-frame only. The sample lists approximately 1,500,000 clones, approximately 97% occurring once. The sequenced sample was naive CD4+ T cells sorted from blood. These TCRs come from a young man in good health. CDR3s include the opening cysteine and the closing phenylalanine or tryptophan. The D gene is left open where the match is weak. Size is omitted from some rows. Given values are once, few, many or a class for expanded clones.

size	D	V	J	CDR3	DNA
NA	NA	TRBV7-2	TRBJ2-7	CASSNLAVSYEQYF	TGTGCCAGCAGCAACTTAGCGGTATCCTACGAGCAGTACTTC
NA	NA	TRBV2	TRBJ2-1	CASSEFGRNEQFF	TGTGCCAGCAGTGAGTTCGGAAGGAATGAGCAGTTCTTC
NA	NA	TRBV2	TRBJ1-5	CASSPFEDQPQHF	TGTGCCAGCAGTCCGTTCGAGGATCAGCCCCAGCATTTT
NA	NA	TRBV5-8	TRBJ2-7	CASSSRVIAYEQYF	TGTGCCAGCAGCTCCAGGGTAATCGCCTACGAGCAGTACTTC
NA	TRBD2	TRBV10-3	TRBJ2-5	CAIKVRREGQETQYF	TGTGCCATCAAGGTTAGGCGGGAGGGCCAGGAGACCCAGTACTTC
NA	NA	TRBV5-1	TRBJ2-6	CASSTSWSRAANSGANVLTF	TGCGCCAGCAGCACCAGTTGGTCCAGGGCCGCTAACTCTGGGGCCAACGTCCTGACTTTC
NA	NA	TRBV9	TRBJ2-7	CASSVGGSSYEQYF	TGTGCCAGCAGCGTAGGAGGGAGCTCCTACGAGCAGTACTTC
NA	TRBD1	TRBV15	TRBJ2-1	CATSRGGTGNNEQFF	TGTGCCACCAGCAGAGGCGGGACAGGGAATAATGAGCAGTTCTTC
NA	TRBD2	TRBV28	TRBJ2-1	CASSFPPSGSVHNEQFF	TGTGCCAGCAGTTTCCCCCCTAGCGGGAGTGTCCACAATGAGCAGTTCTTC
NA	NA	TRBV30	TRBJ1-5	CAWSVEGNQPQHF	TGTGCCTGGAGTGTGGAAGGGAATCAGCCCCAGCATTTT
few	TRBD1	TRBV25-1	TRBJ1-2	CASSPPRGGNVYGYTF	TGTGCCAGCAGTCCCCCTAGAGGGGGCAACGTCTACGGCTACACCTTC
NA	NA	TRBV5-1	TRBJ2-2	CASSLGTLNTGELFF	TGCGCCAGCAGCTTGGGGACTCTGAACACCGGGGAGCTGTTTTTT
NA	NA	TRBV14	TRBJ2-7	CASSQGMSKIYEQYF	TGTGCCAGCAGCCAAGGAATGTCTAAAATCTACGAGCAGTACTTC
NA	TRBD2	TRBV6-5	TRBJ2-7	CASSYGRGDEQYF	TGTGCCAGCAGCTACGGGAGGGGCGACGAGCAGTACTTC
NA	NA	TRBV11-2	TRBJ1-1	CASSSLSPAEATEAFF	TGTGCCAGCAGCTCCTTAAGCCCCGCCGAGGCCACTGAAGCTTTCTTT